The 16 T cell receptor beta chains presented below share a single source sample, sequenced in a study of breast tumors, draining lymph nodes, adjacent tissues. TCRdb analysed the multiplex PCR reads with MiXCR anew, one entry per CDR3 protein. The sample lists 140,000 to 150,000 distinct CDR3 sequences; approximately 30% were seen once. Axillary draining lymph nodes of breast cancer patients supplied the node samples. The sample taken for sequencing was axillary lymph node tissue. All receptors come from a female donor with breast cancer. Some clones in this sample may be carry-over from other donors' samples.

The chain employs TRBV5-1 and TRBJ1-4; TRBD1 aligns across 8 bases. The germline gives CDR1 SGHRS, CDR2 YFSETQ. The CDR3 loop spans 15 amino acids. Trimming took 4 bases from V and 6 from J; bases not matched to a gene: 8. The CDR3 sequence: CASSEPGGGYEKLFF. The CDR3 DNA reads as TGCGCCAGCAGCGAACCAGGGGGCGGTTATGAAAAACTGTTTTTT.

There are many counts of this clonotype. This chain links TRBV19 with TRBJ2-5, with D maybe TRBD1 (6 bases). The germline V and J ends were trimmed by 7 bases and 0 bases, with 12 bases remaining between them. Germline CDR1 reads LNHDA; CDR2 reads SQIVND (reference sequence). This CDR3 contains 14 residues. CDR3 residues: CASTTGLDQETQYF. In nucleotides, the CDR3 is TGTGCCAGTACCACAGGGCTTGACCAAGAGACCCAGTACTTC. The entire variable domain, with the rest obtained from reference TRBV19 and TRBJ2-5, is as follows: DGGITQSPKYLFRKEGQNVTLSCEQNLNHDAMYWYRQDPGQGLRLIYYSQIVNDFQKGDIAEGYSVSREKKESFPLTVTSAQKNPTAFYLCASTTGLDQETQYFGPGTRLLVL.

Worth noting for this clonotype: Compared with germline, one end of the junction differs, possibly owing to a read error. The J gene is TRBJ2-1, the V gene TRBV7-3; D uncertain. The germline CDR1 and CDR2 sequences are SGHTA and FQGTGA. The CDR3 has 10 residues. CDR3: CATSLGEQFF. The CDR3 nucleotides read TGTGCCACCAGCCTGGGTGAGCAGTTCTTC.

The rearrangement links TRBV5-1 to TRBJ1-2; 12 bases are a match to TRBD1. The CDR3 contains 14 residues. CDR1 is SGHRS and CDR2 is YFSETQ in the germline V gene. With V trimmed by 7 bases and J by 7 bases, 8 bases remained unmatched. The CDR3 sequence is CASYYGTGGVGYTF. The CDR3 nucleotides read TGCGCCAGCTATTACGGGACAGGGGGCGTTGGCTACACCTTC. The whole variable domain, filled in from reference TRBV5-1 and TRBJ1-2, reads KAGVTQTPRYLIKTRGQQVTLSCSPISGHRSVSWYQQTPGQGLQFLFEYFSETQRNKGNFPGRFSGRQFSNSRSEMNVSTLELGDSALYLCASYYGTGGVGYTFGSGTRLTVV.

This clonotype was seen at least ten times. The chain couples TRBV9 to TRBJ1-2, with D possibly being TRBD1 (6 bases). In germline, CDR1 is SGDLS, CDR2 YYNGEE. The V end was cut by 1 base, the J end by 4 bases, with 20 bases between. The CDR3 is 17 residues long. CDR3 residues: CASSVSPKGHPTYGYTF. Written as DNA, the CDR3 is TGTGCCAGCAGCGTATCACCGAAGGGACACCCCACCTATGGCTACACCTTC.

The chain is built from TRBV7-2 and TRBJ2-3; D unclear. Trimming took off 5 bases at V and 2 bases at J, with 11 bases between the two ends. The CDR3 extends over 14 amino acids. Germline V gene data show CDR1 as SGHTA and CDR2 as FQGNSA. The chain's CDR3 is CASSAGYDTDTQYF. In nucleotides, the CDR3 is TGTGCCAGCAGCGCTGGGTACGACACAGATACGCAGTATTTT. Based on the CDR3 plus reference TRBV7-2 and TRBJ2-3, the full variable domain is GAGVSQSPSNKVTEKGKDVELRCDPISGHTALYWYRQSLGQGLEFLIYFQGNSAPDKSGLPSDRFSAERTGGSVSTLTIQRTQQEDSAVYLCASSAGYDTDTQYFGPGTRLTVL.

A single count supports this clonotype. A much bigger clone sits one base away, suggesting this may be a read error. This chain joins TRBV25-1 and TRBJ1-1; D call uncertain. Per the germline V gene, CDR1 is MGHDK and CDR2 is SYGVNS. The CDR3 runs to 11 residues. This CDR3 reads CASSTTAEALF. The DNA of the CDR3 is TGTGCCAGCAGTACTACAGCTGAAGCTCTCTTT.

The chain joins TRBV20-1 to TRBJ2-3; 7 positions agree with TRBD2. The CDR3 is made up of 15 amino acids. Germline values: CDR1 DFQATT, CDR2 SNEGSKA (reference sequence). Trimming removed 4 bases from V and 3 bases from J; junction bases left unmatched: 10. The CDR3 spells CSATEAGRRTDTQYF. CDR3 nucleotide sequence: TGCAGTGCTACCGAAGCGGGACGGAGGACAGATACGCAGTATTTT.

Ten or more counts support this clonotype. J is TRBJ2-5 and V is TRBV12-3 or TRBV12-4, with a tentative D call TRBD1 (5 bases). The CDR3 is 13 amino acids. V was clipped by 2 bases and J by 6 bases, with 10 bases between them. The CDR3 reads CASSLSGKKTQYF. DNA of the CDR3: TGTGCCAGCAGTTTATCAGGGAAGAAGACCCAGTACTTC.

The sample holds many counts of this clonotype. One junction end disagrees with the germline gene, perhaps due to a read error. V usage is TRBV11-2 and J usage is TRBJ1-4; TRBD1 matches 10 bases. The germline V gene encodes CDR1 SGHAT and CDR2 FQNNGV. The CDR3 length is 14 residues. The CDR3 here is CASSVDRGREKLFF. In DNA form, the CDR3 reads TGTGCCAGCAGCGTAGACAGGGGGCGAGAAAAACTGTTTTTT.

This chain connects TRBV7-2 to TRBJ1-2, with D unclear. There are 16 residues in the CDR3. With 4 bases removed from V and 0 bases from J, the gap between germline ends came to 15 bases. CDR1 is SGHTA and CDR2 is FQGNSA in the germline V gene. The CDR3 reads CASSCMDTQANYGYTF. The CDR3 nucleotides read TGTGCCAGCAGCTGCATGGATACTCAAGCTAACTATGGCTACACCTTC. Combining the CDR3 with reference TRBV7-2 and TRBJ1-2 gives the whole variable domain GAGVSQSPSNKVTEKGKDVELRCDPISGHTALYWYRQSLGQGLEFLIYFQGNSAPDKSGLPSDRFSAERTGGSVSTLTIQRTQQEDSAVYLCASSCMDTQANYGYTFGSGTRLTVV.

This clonotype came up many times. The V and J genes are TRBV18 and TRBJ1-6, with D hard to call. There are 15 residues in the CDR3. Germline V gives CDR1 KGHSH, CDR2 LQKENI. Trimming removed 2 bases at V and 9 bases at J, with 14 bases between. CDR3 DNA sequence: TGTGCCAGCTCACCATCCAACAGACTTGGTTCACCCCTCCACTTT. This sequence encodes CASSPSNRLGSPLHF.

This clonotype was seen only a few times. The chain has TRBV28 and TRBJ1-3; 9 positions agree with TRBD1. Trimming cost V 2 bases and J 0 bases; bases outside gene matches: 2. Germline V lookup: CDR1 MDHEN, CDR2 SYDVKM. The CDR3 runs to 16 residues. CDR3: CASSLGTGTSGNTIYF. In DNA form, the CDR3 reads TGTGCCAGCAGTTTAGGGACAGGGACCTCTGGAAACACCATATATTTT. Looking up the rest from reference TRBV28 and TRBJ1-3 gives the full variable domain: DVKVTQSSRYLVKRTGEKVFLECVQDMDHENMFWYRQDPGLGLRLIYFSYDVKMKEKGDIPEGYSVSREKKERFSLILESASTNQTSMYLCASSLGTGTSGNTIYFGEGSWLTVV.

This clonotype was found many times. The chain carries TRBV19 and TRBJ2-6; D possibly uses TRBD1 or TRBD2 (6 bases each). Germline CDR1 is LNHDA and CDR2 is SQIVND (reference sequence). The V and J ends lost 3 bases and 1 base respectively, with 13 bases between them. The CDR3 loop spans 17 amino acids. DNA for the CDR3: TGTGCCAGTAGTATCAGACAGGAGGGGTCTGGGGCCAACGTCCTGACTTTC. Residues: CASSIRQEGSGANVLTF.

Comments on this clonotype: One base away lies a much larger clone, so this may be a sequencing read error. The rearrangement joins TRBV20-1 to TRBJ2-4; 10 bases align to TRBD2. V dropped 1 base and J dropped 0; count of bases not matched to a gene: 12. Germline V CDR1 and CDR2: DFQATT, SNEGSKA (reference sequence). The CDR3 spans 19 residues. In DNA form, the CDR3 reads TGCAGTGCTAGAGGAACCGGGACTAGCGCGGCGCTAGCCAAAAACATTCAGTACTTC. It specifies CSARGTGTSAALAKNIQYF.

This clonotype showed up many times. The V call is TRBV13, the J call TRBJ2-7, with a weak D call TRBD1 (5 bases). Trimming took 4 bases from V and 1 from J, leaving 11 bases between them. CDR1 is PRHDT, CDR2 FYEKMQ, per germline (reference sequence). The CDR3 covers 14 residues. The CDR3 nucleotides read TGTGCCAGCAGCTCAGGGTTGTGGTCCTACGAGCAGTACGTC. Translated, it gives CASSSGLWSYEQYV.